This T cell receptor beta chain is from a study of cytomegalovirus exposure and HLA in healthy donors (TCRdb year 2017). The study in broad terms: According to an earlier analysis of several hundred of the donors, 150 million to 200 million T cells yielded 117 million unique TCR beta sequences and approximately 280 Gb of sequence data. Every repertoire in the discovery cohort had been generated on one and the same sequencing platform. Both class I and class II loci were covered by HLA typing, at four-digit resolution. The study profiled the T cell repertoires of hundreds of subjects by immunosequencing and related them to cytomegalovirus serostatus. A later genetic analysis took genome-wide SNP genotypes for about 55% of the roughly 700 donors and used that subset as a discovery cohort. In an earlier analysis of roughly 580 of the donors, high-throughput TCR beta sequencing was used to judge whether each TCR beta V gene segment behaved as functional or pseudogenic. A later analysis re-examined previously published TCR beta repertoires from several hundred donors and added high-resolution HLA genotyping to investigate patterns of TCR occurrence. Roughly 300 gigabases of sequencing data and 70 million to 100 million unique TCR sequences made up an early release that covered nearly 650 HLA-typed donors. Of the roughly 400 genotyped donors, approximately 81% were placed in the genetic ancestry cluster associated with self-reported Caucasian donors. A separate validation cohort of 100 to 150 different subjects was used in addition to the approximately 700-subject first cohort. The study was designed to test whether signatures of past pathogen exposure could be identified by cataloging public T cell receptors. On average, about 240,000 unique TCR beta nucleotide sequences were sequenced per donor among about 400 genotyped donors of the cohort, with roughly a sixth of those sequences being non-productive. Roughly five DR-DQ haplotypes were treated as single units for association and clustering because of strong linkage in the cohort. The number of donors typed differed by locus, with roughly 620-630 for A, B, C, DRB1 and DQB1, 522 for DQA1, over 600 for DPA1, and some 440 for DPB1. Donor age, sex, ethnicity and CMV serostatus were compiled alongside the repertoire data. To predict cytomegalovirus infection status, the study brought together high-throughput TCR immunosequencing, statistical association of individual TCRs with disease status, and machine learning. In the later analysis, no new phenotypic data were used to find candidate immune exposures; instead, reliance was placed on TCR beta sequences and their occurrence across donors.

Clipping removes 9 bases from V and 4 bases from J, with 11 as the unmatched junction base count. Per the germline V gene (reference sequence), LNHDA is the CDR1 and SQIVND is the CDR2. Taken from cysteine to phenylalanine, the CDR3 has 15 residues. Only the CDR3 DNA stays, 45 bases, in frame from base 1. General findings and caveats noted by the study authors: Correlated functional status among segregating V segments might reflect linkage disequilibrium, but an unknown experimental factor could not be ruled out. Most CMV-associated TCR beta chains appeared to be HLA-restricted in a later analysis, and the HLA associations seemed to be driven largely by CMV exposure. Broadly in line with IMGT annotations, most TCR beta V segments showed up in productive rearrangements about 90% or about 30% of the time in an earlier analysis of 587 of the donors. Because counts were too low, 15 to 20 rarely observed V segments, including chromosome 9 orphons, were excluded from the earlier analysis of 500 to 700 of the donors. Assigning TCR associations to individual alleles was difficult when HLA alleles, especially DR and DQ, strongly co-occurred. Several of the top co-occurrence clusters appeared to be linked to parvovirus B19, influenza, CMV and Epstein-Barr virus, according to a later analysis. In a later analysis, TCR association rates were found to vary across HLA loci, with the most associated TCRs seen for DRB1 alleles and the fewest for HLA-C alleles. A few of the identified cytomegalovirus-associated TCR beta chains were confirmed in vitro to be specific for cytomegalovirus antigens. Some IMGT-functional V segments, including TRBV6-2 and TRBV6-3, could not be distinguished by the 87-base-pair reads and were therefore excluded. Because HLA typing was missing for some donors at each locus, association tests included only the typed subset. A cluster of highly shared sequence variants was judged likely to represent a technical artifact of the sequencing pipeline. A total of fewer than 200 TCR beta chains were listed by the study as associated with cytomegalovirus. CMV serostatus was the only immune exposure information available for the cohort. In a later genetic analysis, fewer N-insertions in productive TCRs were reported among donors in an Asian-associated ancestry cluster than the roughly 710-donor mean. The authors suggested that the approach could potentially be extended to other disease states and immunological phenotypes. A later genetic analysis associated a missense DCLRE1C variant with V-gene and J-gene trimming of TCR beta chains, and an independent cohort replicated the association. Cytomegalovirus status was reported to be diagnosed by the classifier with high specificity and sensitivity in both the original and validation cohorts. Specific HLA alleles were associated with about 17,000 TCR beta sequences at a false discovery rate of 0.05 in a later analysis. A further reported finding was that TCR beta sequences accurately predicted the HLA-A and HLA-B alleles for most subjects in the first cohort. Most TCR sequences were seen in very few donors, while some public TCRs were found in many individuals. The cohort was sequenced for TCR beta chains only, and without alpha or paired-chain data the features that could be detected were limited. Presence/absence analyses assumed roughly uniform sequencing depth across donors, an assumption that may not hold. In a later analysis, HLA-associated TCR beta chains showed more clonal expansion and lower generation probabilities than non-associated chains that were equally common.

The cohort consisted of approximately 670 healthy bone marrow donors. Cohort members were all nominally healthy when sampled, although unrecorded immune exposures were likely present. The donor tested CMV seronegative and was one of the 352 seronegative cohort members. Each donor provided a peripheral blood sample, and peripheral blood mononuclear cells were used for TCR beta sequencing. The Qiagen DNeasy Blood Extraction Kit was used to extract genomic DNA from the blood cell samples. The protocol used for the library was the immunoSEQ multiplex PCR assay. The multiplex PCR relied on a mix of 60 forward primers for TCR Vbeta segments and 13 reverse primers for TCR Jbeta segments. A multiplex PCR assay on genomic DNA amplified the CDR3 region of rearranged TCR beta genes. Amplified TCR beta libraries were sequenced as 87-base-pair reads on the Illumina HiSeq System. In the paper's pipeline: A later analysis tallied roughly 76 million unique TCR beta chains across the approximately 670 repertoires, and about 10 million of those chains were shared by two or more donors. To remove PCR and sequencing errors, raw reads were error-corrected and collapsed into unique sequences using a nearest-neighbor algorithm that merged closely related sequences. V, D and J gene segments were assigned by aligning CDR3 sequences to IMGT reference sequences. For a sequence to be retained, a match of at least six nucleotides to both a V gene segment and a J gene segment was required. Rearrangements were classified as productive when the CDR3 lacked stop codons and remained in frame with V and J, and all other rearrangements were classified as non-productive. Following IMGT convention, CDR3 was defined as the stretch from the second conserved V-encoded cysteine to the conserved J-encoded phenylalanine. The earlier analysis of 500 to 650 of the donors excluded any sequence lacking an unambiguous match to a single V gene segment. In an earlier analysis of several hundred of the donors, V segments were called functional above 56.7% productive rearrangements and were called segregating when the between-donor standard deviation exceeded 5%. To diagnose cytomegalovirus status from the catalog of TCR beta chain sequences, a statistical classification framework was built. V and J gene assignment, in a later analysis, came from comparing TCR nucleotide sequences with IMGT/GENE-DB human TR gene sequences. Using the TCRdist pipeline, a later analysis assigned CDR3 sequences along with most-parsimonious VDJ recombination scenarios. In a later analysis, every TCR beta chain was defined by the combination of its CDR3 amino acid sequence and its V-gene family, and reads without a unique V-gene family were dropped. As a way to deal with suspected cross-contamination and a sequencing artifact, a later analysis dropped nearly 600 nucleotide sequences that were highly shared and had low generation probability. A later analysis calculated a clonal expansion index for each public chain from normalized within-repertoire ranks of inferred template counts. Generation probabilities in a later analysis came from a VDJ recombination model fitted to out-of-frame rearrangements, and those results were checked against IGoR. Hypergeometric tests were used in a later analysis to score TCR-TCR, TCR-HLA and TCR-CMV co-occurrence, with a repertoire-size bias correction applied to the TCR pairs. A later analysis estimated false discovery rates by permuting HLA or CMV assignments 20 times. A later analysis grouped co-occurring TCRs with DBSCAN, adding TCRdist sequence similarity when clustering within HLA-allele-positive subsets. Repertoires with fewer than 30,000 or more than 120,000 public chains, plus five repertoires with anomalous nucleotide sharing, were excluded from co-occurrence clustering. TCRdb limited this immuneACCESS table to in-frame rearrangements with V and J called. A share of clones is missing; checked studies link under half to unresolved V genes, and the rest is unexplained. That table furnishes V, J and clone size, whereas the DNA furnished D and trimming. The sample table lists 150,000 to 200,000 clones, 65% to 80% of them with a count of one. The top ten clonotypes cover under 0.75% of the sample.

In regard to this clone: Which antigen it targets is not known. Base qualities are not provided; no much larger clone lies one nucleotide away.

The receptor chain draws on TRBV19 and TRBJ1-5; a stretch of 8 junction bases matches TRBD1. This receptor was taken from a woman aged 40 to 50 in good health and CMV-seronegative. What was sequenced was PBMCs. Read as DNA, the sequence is TGTGCCAGCAGGACAGGGTCGTTGGGGAATCAGCCCCAGCATTTT. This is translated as CASRTGSLGNQPQHF.